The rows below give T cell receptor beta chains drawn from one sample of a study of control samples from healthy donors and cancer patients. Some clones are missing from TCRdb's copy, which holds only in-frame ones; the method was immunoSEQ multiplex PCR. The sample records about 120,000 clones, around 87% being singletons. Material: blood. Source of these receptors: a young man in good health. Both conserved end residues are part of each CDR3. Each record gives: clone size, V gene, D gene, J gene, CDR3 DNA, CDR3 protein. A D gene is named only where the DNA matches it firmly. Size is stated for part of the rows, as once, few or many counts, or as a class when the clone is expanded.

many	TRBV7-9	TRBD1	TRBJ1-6	TGTGCCAGCAGCTCATGGACAGGCTCAGAAAATTCACCCCTCCACTTT	CASSSWTGSENSPLHF
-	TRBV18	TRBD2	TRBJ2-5	TGTGCCAGCTCACCAGTTGGGGGGGAAGAGACCCAGTACTTC	CASSPVGGEETQYF
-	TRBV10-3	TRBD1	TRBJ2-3	TGTGCCATCAGGGGGACAGTTGCAGATACGCAGTATTTT	CAIRGTVADTQYF
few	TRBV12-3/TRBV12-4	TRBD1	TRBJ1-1	TGTGCCAGCAGGGACAGGGTGAACACTGAAGCTTTCTTT	CASRDRVNTEAFF
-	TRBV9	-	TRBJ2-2	TGTGCCAGCAGCGCCGAATCGGGTAGTGCCGGGGAGCTGTTTTTT	CASSAESGSAGELFF
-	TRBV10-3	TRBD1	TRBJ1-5	TGTGCCATCAGTGAAAGAAAGTACTATGGGACAGATAGCAATCAGCCCCAGCATTTT	CAISERKYYGTDSNQPQHF
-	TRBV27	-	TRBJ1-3	TGTGCCAGCAGTCGCCTAGGGAGACAAGGGGACACCATATATTTT	CASSRLGRQGDTIYF
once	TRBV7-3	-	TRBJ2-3	TGTGCCAGCAGCTTAGATCCTAGCACAGATACGCAGTATTTT	CASSLDPSTDTQYF
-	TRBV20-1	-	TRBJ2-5	TGCAGTGCTAGTGCCAGGGTATGGGAGACCCAGTACTTC	CSASARVWETQYF
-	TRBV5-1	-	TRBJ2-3	TGCGCCAGCACGGTGGGAGTTTCAGATACGCAGTATTTT	CASTVGVSDTQYF
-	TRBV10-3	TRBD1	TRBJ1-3	TGTGCCATCAGAACCGACAGGGGCGGTCTCTCTGGAAACACCATATATTTT	CAIRTDRGGLSGNTIYF
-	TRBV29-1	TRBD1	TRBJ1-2	TGCAGCGTTGACTCTACCCGGACAGGGGGCAGGAATGGCTACACCTTC	CSVDSTRTGGRNGYTF
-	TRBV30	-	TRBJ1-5	TGTGCCTGGAGTAAAGGGGTAGGCCAGCCCCAGCATTTT	CAWSKGVGQPQHF
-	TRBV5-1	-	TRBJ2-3	TGCGCCAGCAGCCTCGGGGGACCCACAGATACGCAGTATTTT	CASSLGGPTDTQYF
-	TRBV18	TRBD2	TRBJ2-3	TGTGCCAGCTCCCGGGGGGGCACAGATACGCAGTATTTT	CASSRGGTDTQYF
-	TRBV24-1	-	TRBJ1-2	TGTGCCACCAGTGGACCCGGGCCGATTAACTATGGCTACACCTTC	CATSGPGPINYGYTF
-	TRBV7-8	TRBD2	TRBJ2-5	TGTGCCAGCAGCCTCATAGCGGGGTCGTACCAAGAGACCCAGTACTTC	CASSLIAGSYQETQYF
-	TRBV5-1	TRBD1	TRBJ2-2	TGCGCCAGCAGCCCCGGGACAGGGGGAACCGGGGAGCTGTTTTTT	CASSPGTGGTGELFF
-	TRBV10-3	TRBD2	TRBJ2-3	TGTGCCATCAGTGAGTCGCCTAGCGGGGGGTTATTGAGCACAGATACGCAGTATTTT	CAISESPSGGLLSTDTQYF
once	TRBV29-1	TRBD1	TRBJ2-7	TGCAGCGTAGGACAGGGGGGTAACTACGAGCAGTACTTC	CSVGQGGNYEQYF
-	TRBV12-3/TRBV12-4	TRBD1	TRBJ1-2	TGTGCCAGCAGGTTCGACAGGGCTGGCTACACCTTC	CASRFDRAGYTF
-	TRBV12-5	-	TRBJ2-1	TGTGCTAGTGGTTTGCGGGCAGCCGCTTTCAATGAGCAGTTCTTC	CASGLRAAAFNEQFF
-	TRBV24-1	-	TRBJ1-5	TGTGCCACCAGTGATTCGGGGGTCATCAATCAGCCCCAGCATTTT	CATSDSGVINQPQHF
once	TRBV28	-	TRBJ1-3	TGTGCCAGCAGTTTCCACCCATCCGGGACATCTGGAAACACCATATATTTT	CASSFHPSGTSGNTIYF
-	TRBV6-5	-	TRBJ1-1	TGTGCCAGCAGCCTGCCCGGTGAAGCTTTCTTT	CASSLPGEAFF
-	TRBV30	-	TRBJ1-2	TGTGCCTGGAGTGGCCCAGGGATAGGAGGCTACACCTTC	CAWSGPGIGGYTF
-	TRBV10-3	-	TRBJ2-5	TGTGCCATCAGTGTGCTAGAGGCAGGGGAGACCCAGTACTTC	CAISVLEAGETQYF
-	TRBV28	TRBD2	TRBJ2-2	TGTGCCAGCATTATGCAGGGACTAGCGGGGACCGGGGAGCTGTTTTTT	CASIMQGLAGTGELFF
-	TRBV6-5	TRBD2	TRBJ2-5	TGTGCCAGCAGTCTCCCGGGGGGAGAGACCCAGTACTTC	CASSLPGGETQYF
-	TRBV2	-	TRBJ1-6	TGTGCCAGCAGTGAAAGTAAGGAGTTGGTTTTTTCACCCCTCCACTTT	CASSESKELVFSPLHF
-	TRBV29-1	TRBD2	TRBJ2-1	TGCAGCGTTGAAGGTTTTGGGGGGGGGAAGCCCTCCTACAATGAGCAGTTCTTC	CSVEGFGGGKPSYNEQFF
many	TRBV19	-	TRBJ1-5	TGTGCCAGTAGGGGGGGGGTGCCTCAGCCCCAGCATTTT	CASRGGVPQPQHF
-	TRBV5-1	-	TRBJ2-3	TGCGCCAGCAGCCCGAACATGGAGCCCGACGGAACGCAGTATTTT	CASSPNMEPDGTQYF